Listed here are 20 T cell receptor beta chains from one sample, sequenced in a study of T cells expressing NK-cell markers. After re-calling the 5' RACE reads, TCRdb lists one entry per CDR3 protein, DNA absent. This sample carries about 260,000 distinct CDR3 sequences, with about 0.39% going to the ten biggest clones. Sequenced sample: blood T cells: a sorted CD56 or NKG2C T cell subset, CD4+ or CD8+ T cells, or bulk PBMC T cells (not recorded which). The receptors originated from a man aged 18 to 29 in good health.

CDR3 protein: CASSVGTFSTDTQYF. The chain is built from TRBV9 and TRBJ2-3. CDR1 is SGDLS and CDR2 is YYNGEE in the germline V gene. The CDR3 spans 15 residues.

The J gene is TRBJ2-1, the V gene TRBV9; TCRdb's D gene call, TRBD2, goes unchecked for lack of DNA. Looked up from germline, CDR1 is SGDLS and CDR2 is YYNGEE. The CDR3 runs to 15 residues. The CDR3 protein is CASSLGGAGHNEQFF.

The CDR3: CAISEGGGSYNEQFF. V gene TRBV10-3 combines with J gene TRBJ2-1. This CDR3 comprises 15 residues. The germline V gene encodes CDR1 ENHRY and CDR2 SYGVKD.

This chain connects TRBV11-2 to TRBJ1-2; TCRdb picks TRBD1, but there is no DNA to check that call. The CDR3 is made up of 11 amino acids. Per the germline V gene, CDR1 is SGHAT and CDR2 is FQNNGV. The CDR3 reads CASSSGAGYTF.

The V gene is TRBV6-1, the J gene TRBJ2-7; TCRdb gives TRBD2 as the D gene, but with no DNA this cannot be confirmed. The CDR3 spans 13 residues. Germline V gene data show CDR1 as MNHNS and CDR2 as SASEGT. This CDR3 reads CATRPGLAYEQYF.

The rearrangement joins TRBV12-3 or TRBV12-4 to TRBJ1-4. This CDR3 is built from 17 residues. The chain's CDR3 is CASSFFPGPATNEKLFF.

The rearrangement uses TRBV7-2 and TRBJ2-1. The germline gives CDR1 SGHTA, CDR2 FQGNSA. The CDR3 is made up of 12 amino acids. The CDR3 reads CASVALEVEQFF. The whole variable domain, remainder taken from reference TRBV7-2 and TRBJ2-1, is GAGVSQSPSNKVTEKGKDVELRCDPISGHTALYWYRQSLGQGLEFLIYFQGNSAPDKSGLPSDRFSAERTGGSVSTLTIQRTQQEDSAVYLCASVALEVEQFFGPGTRLTVL.

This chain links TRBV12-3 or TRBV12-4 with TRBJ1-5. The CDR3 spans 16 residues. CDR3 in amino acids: CASSLLPFQANQPQHF.

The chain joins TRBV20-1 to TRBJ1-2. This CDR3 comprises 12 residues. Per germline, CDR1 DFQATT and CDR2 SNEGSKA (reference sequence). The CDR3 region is CSAGGGNSGYTF.

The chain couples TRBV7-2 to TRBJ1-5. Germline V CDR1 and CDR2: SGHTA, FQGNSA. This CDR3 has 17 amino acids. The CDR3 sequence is CASSYAQYRASDQPQHF.

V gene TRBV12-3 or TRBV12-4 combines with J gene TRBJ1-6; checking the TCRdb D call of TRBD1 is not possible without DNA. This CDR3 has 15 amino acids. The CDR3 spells CASSLGDRKNSPLHF.

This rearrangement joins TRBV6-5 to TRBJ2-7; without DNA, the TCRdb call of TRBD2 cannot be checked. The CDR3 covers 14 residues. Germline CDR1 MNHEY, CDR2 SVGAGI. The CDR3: CASSYSTGRYEQYF.

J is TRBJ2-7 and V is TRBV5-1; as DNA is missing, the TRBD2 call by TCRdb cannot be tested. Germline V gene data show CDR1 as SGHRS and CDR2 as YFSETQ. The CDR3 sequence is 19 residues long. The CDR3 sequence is CASSLDLPGTSGRFDEQYF.

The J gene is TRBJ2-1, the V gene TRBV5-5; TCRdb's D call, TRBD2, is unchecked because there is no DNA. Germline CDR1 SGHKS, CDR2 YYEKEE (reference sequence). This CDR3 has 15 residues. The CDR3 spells CASSLLAGAYDEQFF.

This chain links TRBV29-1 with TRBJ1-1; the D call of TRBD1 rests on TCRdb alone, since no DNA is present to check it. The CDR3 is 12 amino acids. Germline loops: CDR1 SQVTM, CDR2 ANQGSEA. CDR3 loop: CSVERGGAEAFF.

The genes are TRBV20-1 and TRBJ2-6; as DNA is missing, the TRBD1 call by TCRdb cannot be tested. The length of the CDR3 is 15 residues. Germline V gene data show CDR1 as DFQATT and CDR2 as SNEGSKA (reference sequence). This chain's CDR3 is CSAVRQDSGANVLTF.

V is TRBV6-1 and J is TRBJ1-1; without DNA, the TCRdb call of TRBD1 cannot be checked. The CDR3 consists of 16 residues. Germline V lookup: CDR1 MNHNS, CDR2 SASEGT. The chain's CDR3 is CASSRRSGTGNPEAFF.

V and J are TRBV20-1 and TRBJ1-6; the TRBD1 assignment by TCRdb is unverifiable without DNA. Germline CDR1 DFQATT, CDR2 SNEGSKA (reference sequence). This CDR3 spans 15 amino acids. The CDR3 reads CSARGGQGGNSPLHF.

CDR3 in amino acids: CASSLESQLRDKAPFEAFF. The V gene is TRBV5-1, the J gene TRBJ1-1; the TCRdb call, TRBD1, lacks DNA for checking. Looked up from germline, CDR1 is SGHRS and CDR2 is YFSETQ. This CDR3 has 19 amino acids.

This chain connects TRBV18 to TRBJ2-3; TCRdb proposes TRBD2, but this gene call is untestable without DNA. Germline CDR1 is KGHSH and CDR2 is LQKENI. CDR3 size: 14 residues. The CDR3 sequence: CASSPPAGPDTQYF.